Listed here are 5 T cell receptor beta chains from one sample, sequenced in a study of cytomegalovirus exposure and HLA in healthy donors. It was with 60 Vbeta and 13 Jbeta primers that the PCR ran. Measured with immunoSEQ multiplex PCR; TCRdb has only the in-frame clones, and not every one. In the table there are more than 140,000 clones, roughly 64% of which are singletons. Sample: PBMCs. The receptor source for this set is a woman younger than 45 in good health and CMV-seropositive.

This clone has only a few counts. The gene calls are TRBV7-9 and TRBJ1-6; 12 positions agree with TRBD1. Germline values: CDR1 SEHNR, CDR2 FQNEAQ (reference sequence). The CDR3 sequence is 15 residues long. V lost 3 bases and J lost 10; bases outside the gene matches: 4. The CDR3 protein is CASSFAGTGGSPLHF. CDR3 DNA sequence: TGTGCCAGCAGCTTTGCCGGGACAGGGGGCTCACCCCTCCACTTT.

The chain employs TRBV7-9 and TRBJ1-6, with 7 bases fitting TRBD1. From germline, CDR1 is SEHNR and CDR2 FQNEAQ (reference sequence). Trimming cost V 5 bases and J 8 bases; bases outside gene matches: 6. The CDR3 sequence is 14 residues long. Written as DNA, the CDR3 is TGTGCCAGCAGCACCGGACAGGAGCATTCACCCCTCCACTTT. Its translation: CASSTGQEHSPLHF. The variable domain in full, with the rest retrieved from reference TRBV7-9 and TRBJ1-6, is DTGVSQNPRHKITKRGQNVTFRCDPISEHNRLYWYRQTLGQGPEFLTYFQNEAQLEKSRLLSDRFSAERPKGSFSTLEIQRTEQGDSAMYLCASSTGQEHSPLHFGNGTRLTVT.

This rearrangement joins TRBV29-1 to TRBJ1-2; TRBD1 matches at 7 bases. J gave up 2 bases and V 3 bases, and 9 bases lay outside the gene matches. CDR3 length: 15 amino acids. CDR1 SQVTM and CDR2 ANQGSEA come from the germline V gene. The CDR3: CSVDYRGKGNYGYTF. In nucleotides, the CDR3 is TGCAGCGTTGATTACAGGGGAAAGGGGAACTATGGCTACACCTTC.

V gene TRBV9 combines with J gene TRBJ1-6; D is uncertain. The CDR3 runs to 17 residues. V dropped 2 bases and J dropped 0 bases, with 12 bases sitting between them. Germline CDR1 and CDR2: SGDLS and YYNGEE. The CDR3, as DNA: TGTGCCAGCAGCGTGGGAGGAGGGAGCTCCTATAATTCACCCCTCCACTTT. Its translation is CASSVGGGSSYNSPLHF.

The chain combines TRBV29-1 with TRBJ2-1, with D maybe TRBD1 (6 bases). In germline, CDR1 is SQVTM, CDR2 ANQGSEA. Trimming removed 7 bases at V and 7 bases at J, with 20 bases between. The CDR3 runs 14 residues. The CDR3: CSAEVGTSSNEQFF. DNA of the CDR3: TGCAGCGCCGAGGTGGGGACATCCTCTAATGAGCAGTTCTTC.